These 25 T cell receptor beta chains share one sample of origin, sequenced in a study of Ad26.COV2.S vaccination and SARS-CoV-2 variants. TCRdb keeps only in-frame clones here, not all; method: immunoSEQ multiplex PCR. The sample records 200,000 to 300,000 clones, about 83% being singletons. Treatment specified: some 19 received Ad26.COV2.S at low or high dose, single or two shots; 5 received placebo; per-sample allocation not given. It was on day 63 after the first vaccine or placebo injection that samples were taken. The sequences come from peripheral blood, collected in a trial of Ad26.COV2.S vaccine versus placebo. The receptors derive from a person between 18 and 60 years old who received the Ad26.COV2.S COVID-19 vaccine or a placebo.

This clone was detected only once. This chain uses TRBV24-1 with TRBJ2-1, with 10 nucleotides matching TRBD2. J gave up 8 bases and V 0 bases, and 9 bases lay outside the gene matches. In germline, CDR1 is KGHDR, CDR2 SFDVKD. The CDR3 has 17 residues. CDR3 loop: CATSDLDFTSGNHEQFF. The CDR3 DNA reads TGTGCCACCAGTGATTTGGACTTTACTAGCGGGAACCATGAGCAGTTCTTC.

This clone has more than one count but fewer than ten. The rearrangement links TRBV7-9 to TRBJ2-3, with 7 nucleotides matching TRBD2. CDR3 length: 16 amino acids. Germline V gene data show CDR1 as SEHNR and CDR2 as FQNEAQ (reference sequence). J lost 2 bases, V lost 3 bases, and 8 bases had no gene match. The CDR3 loop reads CASSFGGGPITDTQYF. CDR3 nucleotide sequence: TGTGCCAGCAGCTTTGGCGGGGGTCCTATCACAGATACGCAGTATTTT.

This clone was detected only a few times. This chain uses TRBV2 with TRBJ1-2; 10 bases align to TRBD1. The CDR3 runs to 13 residues. V shed 4 bases and J 8 bases; nucleotides not matched to a gene: 4. The germline CDR1 and CDR2 sequences are SNHLY and FYNNEI. The CDR3 DNA sequence: TGTGCCAGCAGTGTCGACAGGGGGCAAGGCTACACCTTC. Its translation is CASSVDRGQGYTF. The full variable domain, completed using reference TRBV2 and TRBJ1-2, is EPEVTQTPSHQVTQMGQEVILRCVPISNHLYFYWYRQILGQKVEFLVSFYNNEISEKSEIFDDQFSVERPDGSNFTLKIRSTKLEDSAMYFCASSVDRGQGYTFGSGTRLTVV.

V gene TRBV19 combines with J gene TRBJ1-2, with D perhaps matching TRBD1 (5 bases). The germline V gene encodes CDR1 LNHDA and CDR2 SQIVND (reference sequence). This CDR3 is built from 14 residues. V lost 8 bases to trimming and J lost 4 bases, with 17 bases between them. The CDR3 loop is CASGGRSLVYGYTF. CDR3 nucleotides: TGTGCCAGTGGGGGGAGATCGCTGGTCTATGGCTACACCTTC. The full variable domain, in which reference TRBV19 and TRBJ1-2 provide the parts outside the CDR3, is DGGITQSPKYLFRKEGQNVTLSCEQNLNHDAMYWYRQDPGQGLRLIYYSQIVNDFQKGDIAEGYSVSREKKESFPLTVTSAQKNPTAFYLCASGGRSLVYGYTFGSGTRLTVV.

CDR3 residues: CASSVNSGSETQYF. CDR3 nucleotides: TGTGCCAGCAGCGTAAATAGCGGGAGTGAGACCCAGTACTTC. The chain uses TRBV9 and TRBJ2-5; 9 nucleotides agree with TRBD2. CDR3 length: 14 residues. Per germline, CDR1 SGDLS and CDR2 YYNGEE. Germline trimming cut 1 base from V and 5 bases from J; bases unmatched to any gene: 3.

The CDR3 nucleotides are TGTGCCAGCAGTTACAGACCGGGGGCATACGAGCAGTACGTC. The encoded protein is CASSYRPGAYEQYV. The rearrangement uses TRBV6-5 and TRBJ2-7; possibly TRBD1 or TRBD2 for D (6 bases each). This CDR3 contains 14 residues. Trimming removed 2 bases at V and 4 bases at J, with 12 bases between. The germline V gene has CDR1 MNHEY and CDR2 SVGAGI.

The chain carries TRBV25-1 and TRBJ2-2; no clear D gene. CDR1 and CDR2 from the germline V gene are MGHDK and SYGVNS. The length of the CDR3 is 13 residues. The germline V and J ends were trimmed by 3 bases and 7 bases, with 9 bases remaining between them. CDR3 DNA sequence: TGTGCCAGCAGTGACTACGTCTTCGGGGAGCTGTTTTTT. Its protein product is CASSDYVFGELFF.

The chain couples TRBV4-1 to TRBJ2-2; D is perhaps TRBD1 or TRBD2 (5 bases each). Trimming cost V 3 bases and J 3 bases, with 17 bases left between them. The CDR3 spans 17 residues. The germline CDR1 and CDR2 sequences are MGHRA and YSYEKL. For the CDR3, the DNA is TGCGCCAGCAGCCACGCCAGGGCGAGAGGGGACACCGGGGAGCTGTTTTTT. Translating gives CASSHARARGDTGELFF.

This chain links TRBV20-1 with TRBJ1-1; no definite D call. CDR3 length equals 11 residues. Germline values: CDR1 DFQATT, CDR2 SNEGSKA (reference sequence). V lost 8 bases and J 2 bases, leaving 9 bases between the germline ends. The CDR3 region has the DNA TGCAGTTGCACCTACAACACTGAAGCTTTCTTT. This translates into CSCTYNTEAFF.

The chain employs TRBV3-1 (or the pseudogene TRBV3-2) and TRBJ2-2; 12 nucleotides align to TRBD2. With 1 base clipped from V and 1 base from J, the junction kept 1 base outside the gene matches. This CDR3 spans 17 amino acids. CDR1 and CDR2 (germline): LGHDT, YNNKEL (reference sequence). The DNA of the CDR3 is TGTGCCAGCAGCCAAGGGGGACTAGCGGGGAACACCGGGGAGCTGTTTTTT. Translated, it gives CASSQGGLAGNTGELFF.

DNA of the CDR3: TGCAGTGCTAGTTACCGGGGCGGCTACGAGCAGTACGTC. Translated: CSASYRGGYEQYV. The genes are TRBV20-1 and TRBJ2-7; either TRBD1 or TRBD2 may fit D (5 bases each). There are 13 residues in the CDR3. The germline V and J ends were trimmed by 3 bases and 3 bases, with 12 bases remaining between them. Germline assignment: CDR1 DFQATT and CDR2 SNEGSKA (reference sequence).

V usage is TRBV6-4 and J usage is TRBJ2-3; D is tentatively TRBD1 or TRBD2 (5 bases each). Between the trimmed V and J ends, which lost 5 bases and 1 base, there was a span of 16 bases. Germline CDR1 and CDR2: MRHNA and SNTAGT. The CDR3 runs 16 residues. This CDR3 reads CASSIGRGAGTDTQYF. The CDR3 nucleotides read TGTGCCAGCAGTATCGGAAGAGGGGCCGGCACAGATACGCAGTATTTT.

CDR3 amino acids: CASSLKFGGGDTQYF. In DNA, the CDR3 is TGCGCCAGCAGCTTGAAGTTTGGGGGCGGAGATACGCAGTATTTT. The chain combines TRBV5-1 with TRBJ2-3, with a possible D match to TRBD1 (6 bases). The germline V and J ends were trimmed by 1 base and 5 bases, with 14 bases remaining between them. The CDR3 is 15 residues long. Germline loops: CDR1 SGHRS, CDR2 YFSETQ.

As DNA, the CDR3 is TGTGCCAGCAGCACAGGGCCCCGGGGGCGGGAAAAACTGTTTTTT. Translation gives CASSTGPRGREKLFF. The chain has TRBV21-1 and TRBJ1-4. TRBV21-1 is listed as a pseudogene. The CDR3 length is 15 residues.

The chain links TRBV4-2 to TRBJ2-7; TRBD1 aligns across 9 bases. The CDR3 loop spans 14 amino acids. Trimming at V came to 4 bases and at J to 4 bases, leaving 5 bases not matched to a gene. The germline V gene encodes CDR1 LGHNA and CDR2 YNFKEQ. The DNA for the CDR3 is TGTGCCAGCAGCCCCGGGACAGGGATTTACGAGCAGTACTTC. Amino acid sequence: CASSPGTGIYEQYF.

CDR3: CAWSVRSVSSYEQYF. The DNA of the CDR3 is TGTGCCTGGAGTGTACGGAGCGTAAGCTCCTACGAGCAGTACTTC. The chain combines TRBV30 with TRBJ2-7; D not certain. Germline loops: CDR1 GTSNPN, CDR2 SVGIG (reference sequence). The CDR3 spans 15 residues. Trimming shortened V by 0 bases and J by 0 bases, and 12 bases separated the two germline ends.

The J gene is TRBJ2-1, the V gene TRBV7-8; D is ambiguous. Germline assignment: CDR1 SGHVS and CDR2 FQNEAQ. The CDR3 consists of 15 residues. In DNA form, the CDR3 reads TGTGTAATAAAACCCAGCGTTGGGGCCTACAATGAGCAGTTCTTC. It encodes CVIKPSVGAYNEQFF.

The rearrangement links TRBV14 to TRBJ2-3; 10 nucleotides line up with TRBD2. V gave up 4 bases and J gave up 2 bases; unmatched junction bases: 9. Looked up from germline, CDR1 is SGHDN and CDR2 is FVKESK. The CDR3 is 17 residues long. The CDR3 nucleotides are TGTGCCAGCAGCCGGGGATTGACTAGCGGGTTCACAGATACGCAGTATTTT. It specifies CASSRGLTSGFTDTQYF.

The V call is TRBV3-1 (or the pseudogene TRBV3-2), the J call TRBJ2-7; 11 bases align to TRBD1. V lost 4 bases, J lost 2 bases, and 4 bases stayed unmatched. The germline gives CDR1 LGHDT, CDR2 YNNKEL (reference sequence). The CDR3 runs 15 residues. The CDR3 bases are TGTGCCAGCAGCCCCGGGACAGGGGGGCCCTACGAGCAGTACTTC. This gives the protein CASSPGTGGPYEQYF.

The rearrangement joins TRBV5-1 to TRBJ2-1; 10 nucleotides align to TRBD2. Losses at the gene ends were 3 bases for V and 2 bases for J; bases not matched to a gene: 5. This CDR3 spans 16 amino acids. CDR1 is SGHRS and CDR2 is YFSETQ in the germline V gene. In nucleotides, the CDR3 is TGCGCCAGCAGCTCCTCTAGCGGGAGTCCCTACAATGAGCAGTTCTTC. Its translation: CASSSSSGSPYNEQFF. Filled out from reference TRBV5-1 and TRBJ2-1, the complete variable domain reads KAGVTQTPRYLIKTRGQQVTLSCSPISGHRSVSWYQQTPGQGLQFLFEYFSETQRNKGNFPGRFSGRQFSNSRSEMNVSTLELGDSALYLCASSSSSGSPYNEQFFGPGTRLTVL.

The chain carries TRBV2 and TRBJ2-1, with 10 bases fitting TRBD2. The CDR3 sequence is 17 residues long. With 4 bases clipped from V and 0 bases from J, the junction kept 6 bases outside the gene matches. CDR1 is SNHLY and CDR2 is FYNNEI in the germline V gene. The CDR3 sequence is CASSGPASGSSYNEQFF. In DNA, the CDR3 is TGTGCCAGCAGTGGCCCCGCTAGCGGGAGCTCCTACAATGAGCAGTTCTTC.

The chain joins TRBV6-6 to TRBJ2-1, with 7 nucleotides matching TRBD1. CDR1 is MNHNY, CDR2 SVGAGI, per germline (reference sequence). The CDR3 has 16 residues. The V gene end was trimmed by 6 bases and the J gene end by 4 bases; junction bases not matched to a gene: 12. In DNA, the CDR3 is TGTGCCAGCAGGCCCCAGGGACAGTCCTTGTACAATGAGCAGTTCTTC. Translating gives CASRPQGQSLYNEQFF.

The V gene is TRBV4-1, the J gene TRBJ2-7, with D perhaps TRBD1 or TRBD2 (5 bases each). This CDR3 is 15 amino acids long. Between the trimmed V and J ends, which lost 4 bases and 0 bases, there was a span of 13 bases. Germline loops: CDR1 MGHRA, CDR2 YSYEKL. The CDR3 DNA reads as TGCGCCAGCAGCCCTAAGTGGGGGAGCTCCTACGAGCAGTACTTC. It specifies CASSPKWGSSYEQYF.

The rearrangement uses TRBV7-8 and TRBJ2-7; maybe TRBD2 (6 bases). Germline CDR1 reads SGHVS; CDR2 reads FQNEAQ. Deletions cut 5 bases from V and 2 bases from J, with 19 bases between. The CDR3 runs 16 residues. The CDR3: CASSRGSVGSPYEQYV. In DNA form, the CDR3 reads TGTGCCAGCAGCCGGGGGTCGGTCGGAAGCCCCTACGAGCAGTACGTC.

J is TRBJ1-4 and V is TRBV29-1, with a tentative D call TRBD1 (5 bases). Per the germline V gene, CDR1 is SQVTM and CDR2 is ANQGSEA. This CDR3 region has 15 residues. The V gene lost 2 bases and the J gene lost 8 bases, with 18 bases spanning the gap. The CDR3: CSVERRGFQGEKLFF. The CDR3 DNA sequence: TGCAGCGTTGAAAGAAGGGGCTTCCAAGGGGAAAAACTGTTTTTT.